These 8 T cell receptor beta chains were all obtained from the same sample, sequenced in a study of cytomegalovirus exposure and HLA in healthy donors (dated by TCRdb to about 2017). Library creation used the immunoSEQ multiplex PCR assay. TCRdb took over this immuneACCESS table, retaining in-frame rearrangements with V and J assigned. Such tables are incomplete; in checked studies, under half of the missing clones stem from an unresolved V gene, and the remainder is unexplained. This sample gives some 150,000 clones in total; around nine tenths of them show up just once. The ten top clones hold 1.4% of the sample. The specimen sequenced was PBMCs. The origin of the receptors is a woman aged 30 to 39 in good health and CMV-seronegative.

The chain combines TRBV4-2 with TRBJ2-5; 8 bases map to TRBD1. The CDR3 is made up of 18 amino acids. Unmatched junction bases numbered 14, after V lost 0 bases and J lost 5 bases. From germline, CDR1 is LGHNA and CDR2 YNFKEQ. The DNA for the CDR3 is TGTGCCAGCAGCCAAGACTTGCAGGGGGCGGTCTCGAGGGAGACCCAGTACTTC. Translating it yields CASSQDLQGAVSRETQYF.

The chain uses TRBV6-5 and TRBJ1-4; 7 nucleotides match TRBD1. This CDR3 spans 15 amino acids. Looked up from germline, CDR1 is MNHEY and CDR2 is SVGAGI. The V and J ends lost 6 bases and 7 bases, in that order; junction bases with no gene match: 11. CDR3 DNA sequence: TGTGCCAGCAGCCACTTCCCAGGGGGAAGTGAAAAACTGTTTTTT. This encodes CASSHFPGGSEKLFF.

The rearrangement joins TRBV4-3 to TRBJ2-7; 7 nucleotides align to TRBD2. V dropped 4 bases and J dropped 2; count of bases not matched to a gene: 8. From germline, CDR1 is LGHNA and CDR2 YSLEER. The CDR3 totals 15 residues. The CDR3 spells CASSPSGAQAYEQYF. As DNA, the CDR3 is TGCGCCAGCAGCCCTAGCGGCGCCCAGGCCTACGAGCAGTACTTC.

V usage is TRBV7-2 and J usage is TRBJ1-2, with D hard to call. V was shortened by 0 bases and J by 4 bases, with 6 bases between the two germline ends. The germline CDR1 and CDR2 sequences are SGHTA and FQGNSA. This CDR3 comprises 13 residues. The CDR3 coding sequence is TGTGCCAGCAGCTTAGCCCACTCCTATGGCTACACCTTC. This sequence encodes CASSLAHSYGYTF.

The V and J genes are TRBV13 and TRBJ2-7; D gene unclear. The V gene lost 0 bases and the J gene lost 1 base, with 7 bases spanning the gap. The CDR3 spans 14 residues. The germline V gene has CDR1 PRHDT and CDR2 FYEKMQ (reference sequence). The CDR3 sequence: CASSLGQNSYEQYF. Here the CDR3 DNA reads TGTGCCAGCAGCTTAGGCCAGAATTCCTACGAGCAGTACTTC.

This clone occurred a few times. The DNA of the CDR3 is TGTGCCAGCAGTGCCAATGGGGGAGGCGAGCAGTACTTC. It is translated as CASSANGGGEQYF. This rearrangement joins TRBV2 to TRBJ2-7, with a tentative D call TRBD2 (6 bases). The V gene lost 4 bases and the J gene lost 6 bases, with 13 bases spanning the gap. This CDR3 is 13 amino acids long. CDR1 is SNHLY and CDR2 is FYNNEI in the germline V gene.

The chain has TRBV5-1 and TRBJ2-7; TRBD1 agrees at 7 bases. This CDR3 comprises 16 residues. CDR1 and CDR2 (germline): SGHRS, YFSETQ. V lost 4 bases and J lost 5; bases outside the gene matches: 15. CDR3 amino acids: CASSEGTAPSFDEQYF. DNA of the CDR3: TGCGCCAGCAGCGAGGGGACAGCCCCTTCCTTCGACGAGCAGTACTTC.

V gene TRBV6-5 combines with J gene TRBJ2-1; 9 bases fit TRBD2. Per germline, CDR1 MNHEY and CDR2 SVGAGI. The CDR3 length is 15 residues. V gave up 2 bases and J gave up 9 bases; unmatched junction bases: 8. The CDR3 DNA is TGTGCCAGCAGTTACGTGGCGGGGGGGCCTACTGAGCAGTTCTTC. Encoded protein: CASSYVAGGPTEQFF.